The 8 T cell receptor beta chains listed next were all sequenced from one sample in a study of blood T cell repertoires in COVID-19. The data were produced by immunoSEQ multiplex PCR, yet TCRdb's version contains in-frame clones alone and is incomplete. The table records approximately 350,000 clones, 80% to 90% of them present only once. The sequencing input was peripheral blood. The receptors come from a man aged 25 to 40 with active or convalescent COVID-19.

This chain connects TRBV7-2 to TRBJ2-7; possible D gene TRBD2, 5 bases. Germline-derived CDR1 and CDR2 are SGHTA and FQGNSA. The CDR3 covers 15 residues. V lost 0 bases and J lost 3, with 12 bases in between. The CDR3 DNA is TGTGCCAGCAGCTTAGCGCGGGCGGCACACTACGAGCAGTACTTC. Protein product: CASSLARAAHYEQYF.

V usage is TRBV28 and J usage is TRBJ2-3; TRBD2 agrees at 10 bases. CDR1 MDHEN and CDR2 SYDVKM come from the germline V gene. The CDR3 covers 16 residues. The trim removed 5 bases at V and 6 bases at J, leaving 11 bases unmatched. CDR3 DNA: TGTGCCAGCAGTGGGAGCGCTAGCGGGAGCCTTGATACGCAGTATTTT. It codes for CASSGSASGSLDTQYF.

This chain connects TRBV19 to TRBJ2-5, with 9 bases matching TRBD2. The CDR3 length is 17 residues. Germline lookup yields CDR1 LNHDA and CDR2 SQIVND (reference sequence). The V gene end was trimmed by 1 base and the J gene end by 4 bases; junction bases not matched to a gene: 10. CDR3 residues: CASSIGGLAGWRETQYF. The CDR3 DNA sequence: TGTGCCAGTAGTATAGGGGGGCTAGCGGGATGGCGAGAGACCCAGTACTTC.

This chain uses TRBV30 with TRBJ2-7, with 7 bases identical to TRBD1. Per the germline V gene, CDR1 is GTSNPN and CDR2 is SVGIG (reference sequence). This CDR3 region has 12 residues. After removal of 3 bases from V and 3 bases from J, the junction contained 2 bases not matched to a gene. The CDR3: CAWSPGGYEQYF. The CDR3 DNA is TGTGCCTGGAGCCCAGGGGGCTACGAGCAGTACTTC.

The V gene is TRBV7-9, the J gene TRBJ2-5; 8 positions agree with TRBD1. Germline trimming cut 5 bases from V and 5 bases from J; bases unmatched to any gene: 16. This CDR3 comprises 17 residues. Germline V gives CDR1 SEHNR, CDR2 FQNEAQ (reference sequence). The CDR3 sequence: CASSPRTSGTGRETQYF. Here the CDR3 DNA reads TGTGCCAGCAGCCCCCGAACTTCCGGGACAGGCAGGGAGACCCAGTACTTC.

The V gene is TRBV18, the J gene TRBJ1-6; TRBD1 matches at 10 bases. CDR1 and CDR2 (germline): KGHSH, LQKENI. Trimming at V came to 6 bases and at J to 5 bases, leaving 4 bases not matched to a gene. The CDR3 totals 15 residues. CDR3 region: CASSQDRGDNSPLHF. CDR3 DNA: TGTGCCAGCTCTCAGGACAGGGGGGATAATTCACCCCTCCACTTT. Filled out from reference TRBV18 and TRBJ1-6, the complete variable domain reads NAGVMQNPRHLVRRRGQEARLRCSPMKGHSHVYWYRQLPEEGLKFMVYLQKENIIDESGMPKERFSAEFPKEGPSILRIQQVVRGDSAAYFCASSQDRGDNSPLHFGNGTRLTVT.

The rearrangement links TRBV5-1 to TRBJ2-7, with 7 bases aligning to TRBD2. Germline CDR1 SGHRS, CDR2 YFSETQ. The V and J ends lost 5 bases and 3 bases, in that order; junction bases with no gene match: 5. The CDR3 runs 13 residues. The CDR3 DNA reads TGCGCCAGCAGTCGAGCTAGCGGCTACGAGCAGTACTTC. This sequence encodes CASSRASGYEQYF.

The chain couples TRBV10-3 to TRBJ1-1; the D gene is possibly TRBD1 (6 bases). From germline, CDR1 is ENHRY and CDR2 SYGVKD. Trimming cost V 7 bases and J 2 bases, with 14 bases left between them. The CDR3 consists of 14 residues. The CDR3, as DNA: TGTGCCATCAAGCCTACAGGGCCTAACACTGAAGCTTTCTTT. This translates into CAIKPTGPNTEAFF.